These 7 T cell receptor beta chains originate from one sample sequenced in a study of T cell repertoires in cytomegalovirus infection. From the reads, TCRdb called clonotypes with MiXCR, one entry per CDR3 protein. The sample has some 300,000 distinct CDR3 sequences, roughly 16% seen once. The material sequenced was PBMCs. These receptors all come from a human donor in good health (CMV status not recorded). Some clones in this sample may be carry-over from other donors' samples.

The chain joins TRBV7-9 to TRBJ2-7; 10 nucleotides match TRBD1. Germline CDR1 and CDR2: SEHNR and FQNEAQ (reference sequence). V trimming: 5 bases; J trimming: 2 bases; junction bases outside the gene matches: 6. This CDR3 spans 15 amino acids. CDR3 nucleotide sequence: TGTGCCAGCAGCCGAATGGGACAGGGGACCTACGAGCAGTACTTC. Residues: CASSRMGQGTYEQYF.

There are many counts of this clonotype. The rearrangement uses TRBV2 and TRBJ2-7, with D possibly being TRBD1 (6 bases). The CDR3 is 12 residues long. Deletions cut 9 bases from V and 2 bases from J, with 11 bases between. Germline V CDR1 and CDR2: SNHLY, FYNNEI. The CDR3 region is CARGGSPYEQYF. CDR3 nucleotide sequence: TGTGCCAGAGGGGGAAGTCCCTACGAGCAGTACTTC.

The chain combines TRBV12-3 or TRBV12-4 with TRBJ1-2; 10 bases align to TRBD1. This CDR3 has 14 residues. J lost 3 bases, V lost 9 bases, and 7 bases had no gene match. Written as DNA, the CDR3 is TGTGCCAGTTACTCCGGGACAGGGGACTATGGCTACACCTTC. As protein: CASYSGTGDYGYTF.

The V call is TRBV18, the J call TRBJ2-1; D uncertain. This CDR3 is 16 amino acids long. V gave up 3 bases and J gave up 2 bases, with 14 bases separating them. The germline CDR1 and CDR2 sequences are KGHSH and LQKENI. CDR3 DNA: TGTGCCAGCTCACCGACCCAGGCGCGAACCTACAATGAGCAGTTCTTC. It encodes CASSPTQARTYNEQFF.

This clonotype was detected many times. The chain couples TRBV4-1 to TRBJ2-2; D gene uncertain. V was cut by 1 base and J by 7 bases, with 13 bases left in between. CDR1 is MGHRA, CDR2 YSYEKL, per germline. The CDR3 is made up of 15 amino acids. The CDR3 region is CASSQVSTPGGELFF. The CDR3 DNA is TGCGCCAGCAGCCAAGTGTCGACTCCCGGCGGGGAGCTGTTTTTT.

This clonotype was counted between two and nine times. The chain is built from TRBV2 and TRBJ1-5; D ambiguous. The CDR3 consists of 17 residues. CDR1 and CDR2 (germline): SNHLY, FYNNEI. Trimming cost V 4 bases and J 0 bases, with 16 bases left between them. The DNA for the CDR3 is TGTGCCAGCAGTGGGGTAGGCAGATCGAGTAGCAATCAGCCCCAGCATTTT. This translates into CASSGVGRSSSNQPQHF.

This clonotype has more than one count but fewer than ten. The gene calls are TRBV5-6 and TRBJ1-4, with 9 positions matching TRBD1. The CDR3 runs to 15 residues. V was clipped by 5 bases and J by 10 bases; unmatched bases: 12. From germline, CDR1 is SGHDT and CDR2 YYEEEE. The CDR3 region has the DNA TGTGCCAGCAGAGACATGGACAGGGGCGAGGGAAAACTGTTTTTT. This encodes CASRDMDRGEGKLFF.